This TCR beta chain was profiled in a study of a mutant IDH1 vaccine in newly diagnosed glioma. Background on the study: Most patients had radiochemotherapy with temozolomide before enrollment; others had one alone. Study-wide points: The vaccine induced immune responses, and these occurred in roughly 95% of patients. With respect to changes in top peripheral T cell clonotypes, pseudoprogression seemed unrelated.

The CDR3 runs to 14 residues. Deletions cut 5 bases from V and 6 bases from J, with 14 bases between. The germline V gene has CDR1 MGHDK and CDR2 SYGVNS. Stated time point: week 35, safety follow-up. A single vaccine dose contained 300 ug of mutant IDH1 20-mer peptide, and topical imiquimod was used with it. Repertoires were generated with immunoSEQ multiplex PCR, while TCRdb's copy carries only in-frame clones and drops some. The sample holds tens of thousands of clones, 81% seen once. As to this clone: What it recognizes is unknown.

The receptor was derived from a man aged 35 to 55 with glioma. V and J are TRBV25-1 and TRBJ1-5; D may be TRBD1 (6 bases). The sample was PBMCs, taken from a glioma patient whose treatment included an IDH1 peptide vaccine. CDR3 nucleotide sequence: TGTGCCAGCAGTAGCTCAGGGGCGGGTCAGCCCCAGCATTTT. This gives the protein CASSSSGAGQPQHF.